The rows below give T cell receptor beta chains drawn from one sample of a study of spatial heterogeneity in lung cancer. TCRdb recomputed calls from the 5' RACE reads with MiXCR, one row per CDR3 protein. Of about 27,000 distinct CDR3 sequences listed, 5% to 6.5% are singletons. The material sequenced was PBMCs, taken at follow-up. These TCRs come from a female donor with early-stage non-small cell lung cancer. Both conserved end residues are part of each CDR3. Each record gives: V gene, J gene, D gene, clone size, CDR3 protein, CDR3 DNA. The D gene is left open where the match is weak. The size field is filled for only some rows; it gives once, few, many or a size class.

TRBV19	TRBJ1-1	TRBD1	-	CASSRDRGTSEAFF	TGTGCCAGTAGTCGGGACAGGGGAACCAGTGAAGCTTTCTTT
TRBV7-2	TRBJ2-1	TRBD2	many	CASSGTSGTYNEQFF	TGTGCCAGCAGCGGGACTAGCGGGACCTACAATGAGCAGTTCTTC
TRBV30	TRBJ1-5	-	many	CAWRGGGNQPQHF	TGTGCCTGGAGAGGAGGGGGCAATCAGCCCCAGCATTTT
TRBV28	TRBJ1-5	TRBD1	many	CASSLSAGTGDRPQHF	TGTGCCAGCAGTTTGTCCGCTGGGACAGGGGATCGGCCCCAGCATTTT
TRBV28	TRBJ2-3	TRBD1	many	CASSLPGGADTQYF	TGTGCCAGCAGTTTGCCAGGGGGCGCGGATACGCAGTATTTT
TRBV25-1	TRBJ2-1	TRBD1	many	CASSSGTGYNEQFF	TGTGCCAGCAGCTCCGGGACAGGGTATAATGAGCAGTTCTTC
TRBV10-3	TRBJ2-2	-	many	CAISESERTRPGF	TGTGCCATCAGTGAGTCAGAGCGTACCCGCCCGGGTTTT
TRBV20-1	TRBJ2-3	-	many	CSARGRGHTDTQYF	TGCAGTGCTAGGGGCCGGGGGCATACAGATACGCAGTATTTT
TRBV20-1	TRBJ1-6	-	many	CSATTGNSPLHF	TGCAGTGCTACCACAGGAAATTCACCCCTCCACTTT
TRBV13	TRBJ2-2	TRBD1	few	CAQGAKGTGELFF	TGTGCACAGGGGGCAAAGGGGACCGGGGAGCTGTTTTTT
TRBV7-2	TRBJ2-5	-	many	CASSLAGGRQETQYF	TGTGCCAGCAGCTTAGCAGGGGGTCGCCAAGAGACCCAGTACTTC
TRBV5-1	TRBJ2-2	TRBD2	many	CASRLAGGRELFF	TGCGCCAGCAGACTAGCGGGAGGGCGGGAGCTGTTTTTT
TRBV5-1	TRBJ2-7	TRBD1	-	CASSLGGQEKQYF	TGCGCCAGCAGCTTGGGTGGACAGGAGAAGCAGTACTTC
TRBV7-2	TRBJ2-3	TRBD1	many	CASSRDRLTDTQYF	TGTGCCAGCAGCAGGGACAGGCTAACAGATACGCAGTATTTT
TRBV7-2	TRBJ2-7	TRBD1	-	CASSLRQGSSYEQYF	TGTGCCAGCAGCTTGCGACAGGGGTCTTCCTACGAGCAGTACTTC
TRBV28	TRBJ1-5	-	many	CASRGGGQPQHF	TGTGCCAGCAGGGGAGGGGGTCAGCCCCAGCATTTT
TRBV4-3	TRBJ2-7	-	few	CASSQASDRLTYEQYF	TGCGCCAGCAGCCAGGCCTCAGACAGGCTTACCTACGAGCAGTACTTC
TRBV4-3	TRBJ1-2	-	many	CASSQDRAMNGYTF	TGCGCCAGCAGCCAAGATAGGGCAATGAATGGCTACACCTTC
TRBV28	TRBJ2-7	-	many	CASRTLPYEQYF	TGTGCCAGCAGAACACTCCCCTACGAGCAGTACTTC
TRBV4-3	TRBJ2-1	-	many	CASSQVAGDYEQFF	TGCGCCAGCAGCCAAGTGGCTGGGGACTATGAGCAGTTCTTC
TRBV19	TRBJ2-7	TRBD1	many	CASSMAGQGAYEQYF	TGTGCCAGTAGTATGGCGGGCCAGGGGGCGTACGAGCAGTACTTC
TRBV19	TRBJ2-3	-	few	CASSKQGTDTQYF	TGTGCCAGTAGTAAACAGGGCACAGATACGCAGTATTTT
TRBV3-1	TRBJ2-7	TRBD1	few	CASSQVGTGVVEQYF	TGTGCCAGCAGCCAAGTCGGGACAGGGGTAGTTGAGCAGTACTTC
TRBV28	TRBJ2-7	TRBD1	few	CASRQGTGGTYEQYF	TGTGCCAGCAGACAAGGGACAGGGGGAACCTACGAGCAGTACTTC
TRBV7-3	TRBJ2-7	TRBD1	many	CASSLLGQGFEQYF	TGTGCCAGCAGCTTACTGGGACAGGGGTTCGAGCAGTACTTC
TRBV6-4	TRBJ2-1	TRBD2	many	CASPGLAGNEQFF	TGTGCCAGTCCGGGACTAGCGGGAAATGAGCAGTTCTTC
TRBV20-1	TRBJ2-5	TRBD1	-	CSASRTGGETQYF	TGCAGTGCTAGCAGGACAGGAGGAGAGACCCAGTACTTC
TRBV7-9	TRBJ2-5	-	many	CASSPRLEQETQYF	TGTGCCAGCAGCCCCAGACTAGAACAAGAGACCCAGTACTTC
TRBV15	TRBJ1-1	TRBD1	-	CATSRWRPTGGHTEAFF	TGTGCCACCAGCAGATGGAGACCCACAGGGGGACACACTGAAGCTTTCTTT
TRBV7-9	TRBJ1-2	TRBD1	many	CASSLSPDRGSDTF	TGTGCCAGCAGCTTATCCCCGGACAGGGGGAGCGACACCTTC
TRBV14	TRBJ2-3	TRBD1	many	CASSRRTGTGDTQYF	TGTGCCAGCAGCCGCCGGACAGGGACAGGAGATACGCAGTATTTT
TRBV28	TRBJ1-4	-	many	CASTPVGAETPNEKLFF	TGTGCCAGCACCCCCGTGGGGGCCGAGACGCCTAATGAAAAACTGTTTTTT
TRBV30	TRBJ1-1	-	many	CAWSNTEAFF	TGTGCCTGGAGTAACACTGAAGCTTTCTTT
TRBV19	TRBJ2-1	-	many	CASSIDASSYNEQFF	TGTGCCAGTAGTATAGATGCGAGCTCCTACAATGAGCAGTTCTTC
TRBV6-2/TRBV6-3	TRBJ2-5	TRBD1	many	CASIVGRGQSHVETQYF	TGTGCCAGCATAGTTGGACGGGGACAGTCTCACGTGGAGACCCAGTACTTC
TRBV3-1	TRBJ2-2	TRBD1	many	CASSLNRGSGELFF	TGTGCCAGCAGCTTGAACAGGGGTTCCGGGGAGCTGTTTTTT
TRBV11-2	TRBJ1-1	-	-	CASSFSQGAEAFF	TGTGCCAGCAGCTTTAGCCAGGGCGCTGAAGCTTTCTTT
TRBV20-1	TRBJ2-7	TRBD1	many	CSASMTGSTYEQYF	TGCAGTGCTAGCATGACAGGGAGCACCTACGAGCAGTACTTC
TRBV20-1	TRBJ1-2	TRBD1	many	CSVSRGDGYTF	TGCAGTGTTTCCAGGGGGGATGGCTACACCTTC
TRBV5-5	TRBJ2-2	-	many	CASRSRGGVNTGELFF	TGTGCCAGCAGAAGTAGGGGGGGCGTGAACACCGGGGAGCTGTTTTTT
TRBV29-1	TRBJ2-1	-	many	CSVEREWGGEQFF	TGCAGCGTTGAAAGAGAGTGGGGAGGTGAGCAGTTCTTC
TRBV11-2	TRBJ2-7	-	many	CASSQTQGTEQYF	TGTGCCAGCAGCCAAACACAGGGTACCGAGCAGTACTTC
TRBV12-3/TRBV12-4	TRBJ2-7	TRBD1	many	CASSHGTGREQYF	TGTGCCAGCAGTCACGGGACAGGGCGGGAGCAGTACTTC
TRBV14	TRBJ2-3	-	many	CASSQGLFFTDTQYF	TGTGCCAGCAGCCAAGGACTTTTCTTCACAGATACGCAGTATTTT
TRBV20-1	TRBJ1-5	-	many	CSARGLTTQPQHF	TGCAGTGCTAGAGGACTTACCACTCAGCCCCAGCATTTT
TRBV5-1	TRBJ1-2	-	many	CASSPTIDGVGYGYTF	TGCGCCAGCAGCCCCACAATAGATGGGGTTGGCTATGGCTACACCTTC
TRBV7-9	TRBJ2-1	TRBD1	many	CASSTPGTGDSYNEQFF	TGTGCCAGCAGCACCCCCGGGACAGGGGACTCCTACAATGAGCAGTTCTTC
TRBV18	TRBJ2-1	TRBD1	few	CASSRTGTSNEQFF	TGTGCCAGCTCTCGGACAGGGACAAGCAATGAGCAGTTCTTC
TRBV6-2/TRBV6-3	TRBJ1-1	-	many	CASSTDMNTEAFF	TGTGCCAGCAGTACCGACATGAACACTGAAGCTTTCTTT
TRBV19	TRBJ2-3	-	many	CASSSGVQPFTDTQYF	TGTGCCAGTAGCTCAGGGGTGCAGCCCTTCACAGATACGCAGTATTTT
TRBV7-2	TRBJ2-3	-	many	CASSPRDGGRDTQYF	TGTGCCAGCAGCCCTAGAGACGGGGGCCGAGATACGCAGTATTTT
TRBV27	TRBJ2-1	TRBD2	-	CASSFERGAYEQFF	TGTGCCAGCAGTTTTGAGCGGGGGGCCTATGAGCAGTTCTTC
TRBV28	TRBJ1-4	-	many	CASRQQGGNEKLFF	TGTGCCAGCAGACAGCAGGGAGGGAATGAAAAACTGTTTTTT